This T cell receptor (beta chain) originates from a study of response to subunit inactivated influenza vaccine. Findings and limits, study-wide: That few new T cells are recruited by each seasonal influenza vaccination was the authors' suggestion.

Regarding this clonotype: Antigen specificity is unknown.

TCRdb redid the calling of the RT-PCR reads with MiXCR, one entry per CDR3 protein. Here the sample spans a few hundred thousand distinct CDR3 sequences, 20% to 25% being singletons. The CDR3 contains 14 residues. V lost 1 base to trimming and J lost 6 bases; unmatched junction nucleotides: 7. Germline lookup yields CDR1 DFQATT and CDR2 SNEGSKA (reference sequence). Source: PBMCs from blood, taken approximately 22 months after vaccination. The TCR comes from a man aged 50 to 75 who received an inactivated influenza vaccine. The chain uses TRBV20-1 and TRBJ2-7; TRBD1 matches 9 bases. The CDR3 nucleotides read TGCAGTGCTAGAGTGGGACAGGGACGTCCCGAGCAGTACTTC. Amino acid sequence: CSARVGQGRPEQYF.